The text below deals with one T cell receptor (beta chain). Its antigen is not identified. Treatment described: oral pan-JAK inhibitor, 5-10 mg twice daily. This sample was included in a study of CD8+ T cells in alopecia areata. Study-level information: The drug, tofacitinib, lasted 6 to 18 months, followed by 6 months off drug. Study conclusions and caveats: Clarity of TCR sharing across patients fell short of that in mice, possibly HLA-related. Among the top 100, expanded CD8+ clones were significantly decreased by tofacitinib, as was scalp clonality.

Extracted RNA was reverse transcribed, and the resulting cDNA served as sequencing template. Repertoires were generated with immunoSEQ multiplex PCR, while TCRdb's copy carries only in-frame clones and drops some. The data show 250,000 to 350,000 clones, 60% seen once. The material sequenced was CD4+ T cells sorted from blood, taken at week 52, from a patient treated with tofacitinib. The origin of this receptor is a human donor with alopecia areata.

The CDR3 sequence is CASSYGARYEQYF. CDR3 nucleotides: TGTGCCAGCAGTTATGGGGCGCGGTACGAGCAGTACTTC. V is TRBV6-5 and J is TRBJ2-7; D might be TRBD1 (5 bases). V gave up 3 bases and J gave up 4 bases, with 10 bases separating them. Germline-derived CDR1 and CDR2 are MNHEY and SVGAGI. The CDR3 has 13 residues.